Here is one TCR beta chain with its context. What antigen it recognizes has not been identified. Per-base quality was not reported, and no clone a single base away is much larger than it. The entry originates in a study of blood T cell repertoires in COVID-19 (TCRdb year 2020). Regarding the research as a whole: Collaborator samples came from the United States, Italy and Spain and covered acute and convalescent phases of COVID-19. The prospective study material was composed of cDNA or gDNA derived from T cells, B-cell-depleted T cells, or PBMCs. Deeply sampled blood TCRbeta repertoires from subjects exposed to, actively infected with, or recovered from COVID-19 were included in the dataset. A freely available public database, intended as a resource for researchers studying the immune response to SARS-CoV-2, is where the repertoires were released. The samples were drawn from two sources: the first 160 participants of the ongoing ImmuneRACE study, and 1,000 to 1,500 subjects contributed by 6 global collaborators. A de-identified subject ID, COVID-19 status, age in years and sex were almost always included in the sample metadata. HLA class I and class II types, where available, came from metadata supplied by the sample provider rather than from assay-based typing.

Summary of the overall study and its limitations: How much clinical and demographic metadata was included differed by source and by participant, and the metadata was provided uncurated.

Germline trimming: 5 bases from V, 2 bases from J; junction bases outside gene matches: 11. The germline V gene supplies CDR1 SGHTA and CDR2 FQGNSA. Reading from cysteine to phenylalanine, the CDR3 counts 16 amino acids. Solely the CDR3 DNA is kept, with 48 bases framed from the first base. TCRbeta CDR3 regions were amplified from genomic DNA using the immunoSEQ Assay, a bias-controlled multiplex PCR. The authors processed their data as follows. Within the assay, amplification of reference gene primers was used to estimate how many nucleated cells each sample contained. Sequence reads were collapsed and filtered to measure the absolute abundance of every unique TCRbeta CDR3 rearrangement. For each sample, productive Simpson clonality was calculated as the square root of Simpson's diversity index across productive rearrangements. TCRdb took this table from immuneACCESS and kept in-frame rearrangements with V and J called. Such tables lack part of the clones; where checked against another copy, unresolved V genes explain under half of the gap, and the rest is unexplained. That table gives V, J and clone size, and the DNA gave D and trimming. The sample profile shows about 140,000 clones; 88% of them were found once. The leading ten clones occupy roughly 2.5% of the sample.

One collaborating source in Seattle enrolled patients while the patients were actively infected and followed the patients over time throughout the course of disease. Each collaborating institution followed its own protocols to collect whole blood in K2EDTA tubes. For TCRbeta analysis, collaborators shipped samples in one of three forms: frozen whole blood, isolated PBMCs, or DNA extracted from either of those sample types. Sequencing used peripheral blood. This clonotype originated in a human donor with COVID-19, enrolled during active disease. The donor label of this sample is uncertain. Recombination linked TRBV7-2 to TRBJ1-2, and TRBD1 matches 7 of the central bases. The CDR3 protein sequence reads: CASSPARDRTNYGYTF. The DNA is TGTGCCAGCAGCCCCGCTCGGGACAGAACAAACTATGGCTACACCTTC. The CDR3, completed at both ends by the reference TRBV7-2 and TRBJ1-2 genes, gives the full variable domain GAGVSQSPSNKVTEKGKDVELRCDPISGHTALYWYRQSLGQGLEFLIYFQGNSAPDKSGLPSDRFSAERTGGSVSTLTIQRTQQEDSAVYLCASSPARDRTNYGYTFGSGTRLTVV.